Listed below are T cell receptor beta chains from one sample, sequenced in a study of Tregs in tolerant kidney transplant recipients. Produced via immunoSEQ multiplex PCR; TCRdb's table is partial and in-frame only. The sample holds more than 95,000 clones, approximately 90% seen once. Sequencing used CD4+ T cells from blood. The receptors shown here come from a human donor in good health. The CDR3 runs from the conserved cysteine through the conserved F or W. A D gene is named only where the DNA matches it firmly. A row's size may be missing; if present it is once, few, many or a size class.

j_call,v_call,clone_size,d_call,cdr3_nt,cdr3_aa
TRBJ1-5,TRBV19,.,.,TGTGCCAGTAGTATGAGGCGGCAGCCTAGCAATCAGCCCCAGCATTTT,CASSMRRQPSNQPQHF
TRBJ1-3,TRBV15,.,.,TGTGCCAACGATGCAACTTTCTCTGGAAACACCATATATTTT,CANDATFSGNTIYF
TRBJ2-7,TRBV5-6,few,.,TGTGCCAGCAGCCTCAGATACGAGCAGTACTTC,CASSLRYEQYF
TRBJ2-7,TRBV2,.,.,TGTGCCAGCAGTTTAAACTACGAGCAGTACTTC,CASSLNYEQYF
TRBJ1-1,TRBV18,.,TRBD1,TGTGCCAGCTCACCAAACCAATGGTGGGGGGGGGACAGGGTGAACACTGAAGCTTTCTTT,CASSPNQWWGGDRVNTEAFF
TRBJ2-3,TRBV5-1,.,TRBD2,TGCGCCAGCAGCCAGGAGGCTAGCGGGAGCCTGACAGATACGCAGTATTTT,CASSQEASGSLTDTQYF
TRBJ1-1,TRBV2,.,TRBD1,TGTGCCAGCAGGGGACAGGGGGCGAGGATTTCTGAAGCTTTCTTT,CASRGQGARISEAFF
TRBJ1-2,TRBV19,once,.,TGTGCCAGTAGTATGGGAGGAGAAGCGGGAGGCTACACCTTC,CASSMGGEAGGYTF
TRBJ2-1,TRBV7-6,.,.,TGTGCCAGCAGCTCGCCGGGAGTCTCCTACAATGAGCAGTTCTTC,CASSSPGVSYNEQFF
TRBJ2-5,TRBV6-5,.,.,TGTGCCAGCAGTTCCGACAGACAAGAGACCCAGTACTTC,CASSSDRQETQYF
TRBJ2-1,TRBV5-1,.,.,TGCGCCAGCAGCCAGTCCCTGGTCTCCTACAATGAGCAGTTCTTC,CASSQSLVSYNEQFF
TRBJ1-2,TRBV7-2,.,TRBD1,TGTGCCAGCAGCTTAAGGGGACAGGGCGGCGGCTACACCTTC,CASSLRGQGGGYTF
TRBJ2-7,TRBV10-1,.,.,TGCGCCACGTCCAGGGGACATAACGAGCAGTACTTC,CATSRGHNEQYF
TRBJ2-1,TRBV5-8,.,TRBD2,TGTGCCAGCAGCTCATTTACCGGGACTAGCGGGTACAATGAGCAGTTCTTC,CASSSFTGTSGYNEQFF